A selection of T cell receptor beta chains follows, all from one sample in a study of blood T cell repertoires in COVID-19. Data came from immunoSEQ multiplex PCR; TCRdb stores just in-frame clones and leaves some out. The sample carries some 260,000 clones, approximately 79% recorded once. The sequencing sample was made of PBMCs or T cells enriched from blood (not recorded which). The origin of the receptors is a man between 25 and 39 years old with acute COVID-19. The CDR3 runs from the conserved cysteine through the conserved F or W. The D gene is left open where the match is weak. Clone size is given for some rows only: seen once, a few or many times, or a class if the clone is expanded.

J | V | D | size | DNA | CDR3
TRBJ1-1 | TRBV11-1 | - | - | TGTGCCAGCAGCCCTCGTGTTGGGCCTAACACTGAAGCTTTCTTT | CASSPRVGPNTEAFF
TRBJ2-2 | TRBV2 | TRBD2 | - | TGTGCCAGCAGAGGTAGCGGGATCGTCGGGGAGCTGTTTTTT | CASRGSGIVGELFF
TRBJ2-1 | TRBV7-2 | TRBD2 | - | TGTGCCAGCAGCTTAGCCGGGACTAGAAACAATGAGCAGTTCTTC | CASSLAGTRNNEQFF
TRBJ2-2 | TRBV7-9 | TRBD1 | few | TGTGCCAGCAGCTGGGGACAGTACACCGGGGAGCTGTTTTTT | CASSWGQYTGELFF
TRBJ2-2 | TRBV30 | TRBD2 | - | TGTGCCTGGAGGGGACTAGCGGGAGACACCGGGGAGCTGTTTTTT | CAWRGLAGDTGELFF
TRBJ2-6 | TRBV11-1 | - | - | TGTGCCAGCGAGTACCCTGGGGCCAACGTCCTGACTTTC | CASEYPGANVLTF
TRBJ2-6 | TRBV19 | - | - | TGTGCCAGTACCCTACATCCGGGCTCTGGGGCCAACGTCCTGACTTTC | CASTLHPGSGANVLTF
TRBJ1-1 | TRBV5-6 | - | - | TGTGCCAGCAGCCCACCCTGGAGGGACGAGAACACTGAAGCTTTCTTT | CASSPPWRDENTEAFF
TRBJ1-2 | TRBV27 | TRBD1 | - | TGTGCCACCTTAGACAGGGGCATTGACTATGGCTACACCTTC | CATLDRGIDYGYTF
TRBJ1-2 | TRBV10-2 | TRBD1 | - | TGCGCCAGCAGCAGACAGGGGCCAGATGGCTACACCTTC | CASSRQGPDGYTF
TRBJ1-1 | TRBV10-1 | - | - | TGCGCCAGCATCGAAGGGGGCACTGAAGCTTTCTTT | CASIEGGTEAFF
TRBJ1-1 | TRBV27 | - | - | TGTGCCAGCAGTTTAGACGGGAACCTAGCTTTCTTT | CASSLDGNLAFF
TRBJ1-1 | TRBV19 | - | - | TGTGCCAGTAGTGACAGGAACACTGAAGCTTTCTTT | CASSDRNTEAFF
TRBJ2-1 | TRBV5-8 | TRBD2 | - | TGTGCCAGCAGCCCCGGACTAGCGGGGGTGGTCCATGAGCAGTTCTTC | CASSPGLAGVVHEQFF
TRBJ1-1 | TRBV19 | TRBD1 | - | TGTGCCAGTAGTATAGATCGGGGACAGGGAGCAGCTTTCTTT | CASSIDRGQGAAFF
TRBJ1-4 | TRBV6-5 | TRBD1 | once | TGTGCCAGCGTCGCCAGGACAGGGAATGAAAAACTGTTTTTT | CASVARTGNEKLFF
TRBJ2-5 | TRBV18 | - | - | TGTGCCAGCTCACCTACGGTGTGGGAGACCCAGTACTTC | CASSPTVWETQYF
TRBJ2-6 | TRBV6-5 | - | - | TGTGCCAGCCAAGGAGAAAGCTCTGGGGCCAACGTCCTGACTTTC | CASQGESSGANVLTF
TRBJ2-6 | TRBV13 | - | - | TGTGCCAGCAAGTCCCCAAACAGACCTGGGGCCAACGTCCTGACTTTC | CASKSPNRPGANVLTF
TRBJ1-1 | TRBV10-1 | - | - | TGCGCCAGCAGTGACCGGGGGACCACTGAAGCTTTCTTT | CASSDRGTTEAFF
TRBJ1-3 | TRBV4-2 | - | - | TGTGCCAGCAGCCAACGACAGCGCTCTGGAAACACCATATATTTT | CASSQRQRSGNTIYF
TRBJ2-2 | TRBV6-4 | - | - | TGTGCCAGCAGCGTAACCGTGAGCAACACCGGGGAGCTGTTTTTT | CASSVTVSNTGELFF
TRBJ1-2 | TRBV25-1 | - | - | TGTGCCAGCAGTCCGGGGGGAGGCTACACCTTC | CASSPGGGYTF
TRBJ2-3 | TRBV28 | TRBD2 | - | TGTGCCAGCAGTTTCCTCGGACTAGCGGGGGGATCTAGCACAGATACGCAGTATTTT | CASSFLGLAGGSSTDTQYF
TRBJ2-1 | TRBV7-3 | TRBD1 | - | TGTGCCAGCAGCCTCTACAGGGGGTCCTACAATGAGCAGTTCTTC | CASSLYRGSYNEQFF
TRBJ2-5 | TRBV7-9 | - | few | TGTGCCAGCAGCCCCCCGGGGGACGGCGGTGGGACCCAGTACTTC | CASSPPGDGGGTQYF
TRBJ2-1 | TRBV19 | - | - | TGTGCCAGTAAACAGGGAACATACAATGAGCAGTTCTTC | CASKQGTYNEQFF
TRBJ1-5 | TRBV19 | - | - | TGTGCCAGTAGTATGGCGCCGGGAGAAAATCAGCCCCAGCATTTT | CASSMAPGENQPQHF
TRBJ1-1 | TRBV7-6 | TRBD1 | - | TGTGCCAGCAGCTTCCCCCTGACAGGGGGCACTGAAGCTTTCTTT | CASSFPLTGGTEAFF
TRBJ2-3 | TRBV6-1 | TRBD2 | - | TGTGCCAGCAGTGAAAGGCTCTTCGGGGGGGCCAATACGCAGTATTTT | CASSERLFGGANTQYF
TRBJ2-1 | TRBV7-2 | - | - | TGTGCCAGCAGCCCAACCAAGAGCTCCTACAATGAGCAGTTCTTC | CASSPTKSSYNEQFF
TRBJ1-4 | TRBV18 | - | - | TGTGCCAGCTCACCTCGGGGGGCGAATGAAAAACTGTTTTTT | CASSPRGANEKLFF
TRBJ2-1 | TRBV15 | TRBD2 | - | TGTGCCACAGCCCCGGGACTAGTCCATGAGCAGTTCTTC | CATAPGLVHEQFF
TRBJ2-1 | TRBV4-2 | TRBD2 | once | TGTGCCAGCAGCCACCCCCTTATCGGTAGCGGGGCCGGGAATGAGCAGTTCTTC | CASSHPLIGSGAGNEQFF
TRBJ2-1 | TRBV5-4 | TRBD1 | - | TGTGCCAGCAGCTTCGACAGGGGGTCACACAATGAGCAGTTCTTC | CASSFDRGSHNEQFF
TRBJ2-2 | TRBV30 | - | - | TGTGCCTGGAGTAGCCTTGATGGAGCCGGGGAGCTGTTTTTT | CAWSSLDGAGELFF
TRBJ2-2 | TRBV7-2 | TRBD2 | - | TGTGCCAGCAGCTCAAGAGGGACTAGCGGGAGGGCCGGGGAGCTGTTTTTT | CASSSRGTSGRAGELFF
TRBJ2-2 | TRBV14 | TRBD2 | - | TGTGCCAGCAGGCAGAGCGGGGGGAGTACCGGGGAGCTGTTTTTT | CASRQSGGSTGELFF
TRBJ1-2 | TRBV18 | TRBD1 | few | TGTGCCAGCTCACCGCTCCCGTCGCAGGGGGACTATGGCTACACCTTC | CASSPLPSQGDYGYTF
TRBJ1-4 | TRBV25-1 | TRBD1 | - | TGTGCCAGCAGTGGCGATCCGGGACAGAAACTGTTTTTT | CASSGDPGQKLFF
TRBJ2-1 | TRBV7-9 | TRBD2 | - | TGTGCCAGCAGCTTAACTAGCGGGGTTCACAATGAGCAGTTCTTC | CASSLTSGVHNEQFF
TRBJ1-6 | TRBV7-2 | - | - | TGTGCCAGCAGCTTTAATCGGTCAGGGCCCCTCCACTTT | CASSFNRSGPLHF
TRBJ2-2 | TRBV11-3 | TRBD2 | - | TGTGCCAGCAGCTTAACTAGCGGGGAGTTGGGCATCGGGGAGCTGTTTTTT | CASSLTSGELGIGELFF
TRBJ1-1 | TRBV5-6 | - | few | TGTGCCAGCAGCTTCCAGACTACGGCGAACACTGAAGCTTTCTTT | CASSFQTTANTEAFF
TRBJ2-3 | TRBV7-6 | - | - | TGTGCCAGCAGCCTACGGGGGTCCACAGATACGCAGTATTTT | CASSLRGSTDTQYF
TRBJ1-1 | TRBV11-3 | - | - | TGTGCCAGCAGCCAATGGGACAAGAACACTGAAGCTTTCTTT | CASSQWDKNTEAFF
TRBJ2-5 | TRBV6-5 | TRBD2 | - | TGTGCCAGCACAACTAGCGGGGGTCCCGGGAAGACCCAGTACTTC | CASTTSGGPGKTQYF
TRBJ1-2 | TRBV24-1 | - | - | TGTGCCACCAGTGATTCTGGGGGCGGCTACACCTTC | CATSDSGGGYTF
TRBJ1-5 | TRBV29-1 | - | - | TGCAGCGTTAGCGTAGGGGGCAATCAGCCCCAGCATTTT | CSVSVGGNQPQHF
TRBJ1-4 | TRBV6-5 | - | once | TGTGCCAGCAGTTATGGGGGCCCGGGCTCGGTTGAAAAACTGTTTTTT | CASSYGGPGSVEKLFF
TRBJ1-1 | TRBV3-1/TRBV3-2 | - | - | TGTGCCAGCAGCCAAGACGTCACTGAAGCTTTCTTT | CASSQDVTEAFF